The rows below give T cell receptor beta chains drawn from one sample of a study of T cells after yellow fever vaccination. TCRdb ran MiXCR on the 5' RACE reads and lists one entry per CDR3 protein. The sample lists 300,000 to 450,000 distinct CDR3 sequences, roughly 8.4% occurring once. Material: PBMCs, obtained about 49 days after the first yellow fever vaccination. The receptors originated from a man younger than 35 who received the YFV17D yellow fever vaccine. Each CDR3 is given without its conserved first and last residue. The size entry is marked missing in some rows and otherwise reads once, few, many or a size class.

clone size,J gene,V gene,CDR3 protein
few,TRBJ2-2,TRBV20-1,SARTNTGELF
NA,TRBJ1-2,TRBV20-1,SARDSPNYGYT
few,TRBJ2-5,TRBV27,ASSSTGALPRKTQY
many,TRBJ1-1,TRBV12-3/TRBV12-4,ASGGGVPRIEAF
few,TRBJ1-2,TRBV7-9,ASSWDNYGYT
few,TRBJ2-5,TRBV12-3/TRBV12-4,ASSLSAGGQETQY
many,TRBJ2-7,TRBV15,ATSRGGASYEQY
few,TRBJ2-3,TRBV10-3,AISESGGRTDTQY
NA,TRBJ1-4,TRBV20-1,SVSAGGVNEKLF
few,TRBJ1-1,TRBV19,ASSIEWDQTEAF
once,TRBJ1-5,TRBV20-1,SAPTRDRGNQPQH
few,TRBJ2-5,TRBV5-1,ASRRGQETQY
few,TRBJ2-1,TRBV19,ASSIVGHRTYNEQF
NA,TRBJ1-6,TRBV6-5,ASSYGGRTSYNSPLH
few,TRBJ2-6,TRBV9,ASSPQAGGANVLT
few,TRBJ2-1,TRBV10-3,AISGDSPYNEQF
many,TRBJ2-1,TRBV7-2,ASGRGSSYNEQF
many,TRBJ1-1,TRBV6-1,ASSSPTGGEAF
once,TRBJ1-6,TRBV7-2,ASSLRVGSPLH
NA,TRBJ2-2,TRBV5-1,ASSLVPAGELF
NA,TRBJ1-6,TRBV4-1,ASSLRGTFDSPLH
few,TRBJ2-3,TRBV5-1,ASTLGTGTTDTQY
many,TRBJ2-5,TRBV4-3,ASSQDRGGQETQY
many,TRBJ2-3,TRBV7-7,ASSLAGAGDTQY
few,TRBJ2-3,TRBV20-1,SAAATDTQY
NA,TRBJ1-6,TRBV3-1,ASSQGGSSYNSPLH
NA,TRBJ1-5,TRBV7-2,ASSLAAGVKQPQH
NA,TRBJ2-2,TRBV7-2,ASMWTNLNTGELF
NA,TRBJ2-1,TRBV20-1,SAIPSGAPYNEQF
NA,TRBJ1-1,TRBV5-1,ASSLADRAMNTEAF
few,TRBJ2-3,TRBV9,ASSVVGGTWDTQY
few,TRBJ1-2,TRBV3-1,ASSKAAYGYT
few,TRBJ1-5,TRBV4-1,ASSQYAGSNQPQH
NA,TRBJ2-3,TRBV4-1,ASSQSRGALDTQY
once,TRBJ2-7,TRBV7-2,ASSLNAWPPAGYEQY
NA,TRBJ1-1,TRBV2,ASSEDPTGGMGEAF
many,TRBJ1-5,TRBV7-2,ASSRQRVQPQH
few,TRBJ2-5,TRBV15,ATSRSLGASGVETQY
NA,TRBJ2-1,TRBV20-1,SARTGGDEQF
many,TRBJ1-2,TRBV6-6,ASSYRGFDYT